The clone carrying this T cell receptor beta chain has only a few counts. No antigen is known for it. Assay used: immunoSEQ multiplex PCR; TCRdb lists only in-frame clones, some missing. In the table there are around 150,000 clones, just over 90% of which are singletons. This record comes from a study of T cell responses to AZD1222 COVID-19 vaccine. Overall study findings and caveats: Clonal diversity was possibly underestimated, and the donors were mostly white British, with more females.

V shed 7 bases and J shed 1 base, with 10 bases lying between them. CDR1 SEHNR and CDR2 FQNEAQ come from the germline V gene (reference sequence). The CDR3 loop spans 13 amino acids. The receptor was isolated from an adult who received the AZD1222 COVID-19 vaccine. The chain couples TRBV7-9 to TRBJ1-2, with D perhaps matching TRBD1 (5 bases). Sequencing was performed on peripheral blood, taken 28 days after the second AZD1222 dose. CDR3 sequence (DNA): TGTGCCAGCAACTGGGGCCATAACTATGGCTACACCTTC. Translation gives CASNWGHNYGYTF. The full variable domain, completed using reference TRBV7-9 and TRBJ1-2, is DTGVSQNPRHKITKRGQNVTFRCDPISEHNRLYWYRQTLGQGPEFLTYFQNEAQLEKSRLLSDRFSAERPKGSFSTLEIQRTEQGDSAMYLCASNWGHNYGYTFGSGTRLTVV.